This entry concerns a single T cell receptor beta chain. The repertoire was sequenced with immunoSEQ multiplex PCR; TCRdb's copy has only in-frame clones and lacks some. Here the sample spans 100,000 or so clones, about 85% being singletons. The V end lost 6 bases, the J end lost 1 base, and 9 bases lay between the germline ends. The CDR3 extends over 13 amino acids. Germline values: CDR1 SGHTA, CDR2 FQGNSA. This sample stems from a study of OX40 agonist ivuxolimab in advanced cancers. About the study: Cohort: around 83% men, mean age approximately 60, aged about 20 to 79. Three patients, one with hepatocellular carcinoma and two with cutaneous melanoma, responded partially.

Baseline was the first blood sampling point, followed by cycle 4 day 1 and cycle 7 day 1. Sequenced here: CD4+ or CD8+ T cells sorted from blood, sampled in a trial of the OX40 agonist ivuxolimab. V gene TRBV7-2 combines with J gene TRBJ1-1, with D hard to call. This sequence originates from an adult with an advanced solid tumor such as melanoma, head and neck, liver or kidney cancer. DNA of the CDR3: TGTGCCAGCAGACAAAAAGGGAACACTGAAGCTTTCTTT. Translating gives CASRQKGNTEAFF.